This entry lists 26 T cell receptor beta chains sequenced from one sample in a study of blood T cell repertoires in COVID-19 (dated by TCRdb to about 2020). The method behind the library was the immunoSEQ multiplex PCR assay. Held by TCRdb, this immuneACCESS table contains in-frame sequences only and omits some clones. Under half of the omission traces to an unresolved V gene where checked; the cause of the rest is unknown. In all, the sample holds about 300,000 clones, and approximately 88% of those were seen once. Together, the top ten hold approximately 1.6% of the sample. Sequenced material: peripheral blood. All receptors derive from a woman under 40 with COVID-19, enrolled during active disease.

The J gene is TRBJ2-3, the V gene TRBV27; 9 nucleotides line up with TRBD2. CDR1 MNHEY and CDR2 SMNVEV come from the germline V gene (reference sequence). CDR3 length: 15 amino acids. Trimming at V came to 6 bases and at J to 2 bases, leaving 6 bases not matched to a gene. CDR3: CASREAGGSTDTQYF. CDR3 DNA sequence: TGTGCCAGCAGGGAAGCGGGGGGTTCCACAGATACGCAGTATTTT.

Of note for this clone: One end of the junction does not line up with germline, which may come from a read error. V usage is TRBV7-6 and J usage is TRBJ2-5, with D possibly TRBD1 on 5 matching bases. CDR1 and CDR2 (germline): SGHVS, FNYEAQ. The CDR3 has 18 residues. The CDR3 bases are TGTGCCAGCAGTTTAGGACACGGATATCGATTTCTCCAAGAGACCCAGTACTTC. Its translation is CASSLGHGYRFLQETQYF.

V is TRBV19 and J is TRBJ2-2; TRBD2 matches 10 bases. CDR3 size: 15 residues. V dropped 5 bases and J dropped 2; count of bases not matched to a gene: 2. CDR1 and CDR2 from the germline V gene are LNHDA and SQIVND (reference sequence). This CDR3 is CASSRTSGNTGELFF. The CDR3 DNA reads as TGTGCCAGTAGTCGGACTAGCGGTAACACCGGGGAGCTGTTTTTT.

The V and J genes are TRBV4-2 and TRBJ2-4; D may be TRBD2 (5 bases). CDR1 and CDR2 from the germline V gene are LGHNA and YNFKEQ. The CDR3 length is 13 residues. Trimming pared 4 bases from V and 8 bases from J, leaving 12 bases between. The CDR3 protein is CASSPEAEDIQYF. The CDR3 coding sequence is TGTGCCAGCAGCCCAGAAGCGGAGGACATTCAGTACTTC.

CDR3 nucleotides: TGTGCCAGCAGCTTGTGGAGGAGCTCCTATAATTCACCCCTCCACTTT. As protein: CASSLWRSSYNSPLHF. The chain carries TRBV5-5 and TRBJ1-6; no clear D. The CDR3 length is 16 residues. With 1 base removed from V and 0 bases from J, the gap between germline ends came to 8 bases. CDR1 and CDR2 from the germline V gene are SGHKS and YYEKEE (reference sequence).

This chain joins TRBV28 and TRBJ2-1, with D tentatively TRBD1 (6 bases). This CDR3 has 16 amino acids. Germline values: CDR1 MDHEN, CDR2 SYDVKM. With 1 base removed from V and 0 bases from J, the gap between germline ends came to 10 bases. CDR3: CASSLSLGGSYNEQFF. CDR3 nucleotide sequence: TGTGCCAGCAGTTTATCGTTAGGGGGCTCCTACAATGAGCAGTTCTTC.

The V gene is TRBV7-2, the J gene TRBJ1-1; 7 nucleotides line up with TRBD1. Trimming at V came to 5 bases and at J to 0 bases, leaving 6 bases not matched to a gene. The CDR3 extends over 15 amino acids. Germline CDR1 SGHTA, CDR2 FQGNSA. This CDR3 reads CASSDQGQMNTEAFF. CDR3 nucleotide sequence: TGTGCCAGCAGCGACCAGGGACAGATGAACACTGAAGCTTTCTTT. Variable domain in full (rest from reference TRBV7-2 and TRBJ1-1): GAGVSQSPSNKVTEKGKDVELRCDPISGHTALYWYRQSLGQGLEFLIYFQGNSAPDKSGLPSDRFSAERTGGSVSTLTIQRTQQEDSAVYLCASSDQGQMNTEAFFGQGTRLTVV.

V usage is TRBV19 and J usage is TRBJ1-3; D might be TRBD1 (6 bases). This CDR3 has 14 residues. The germline gives CDR1 LNHDA, CDR2 SQIVND (reference sequence). Trimming shortened V by 4 bases and J by 1 base, and 8 bases separated the two germline ends. CDR3 protein: CASSNTGSGNTIYF. The DNA for the CDR3 is TGTGCCAGTAGTAACACAGGGTCTGGAAACACCATATATTTT.

The chain links TRBV2 to TRBJ2-2; the match to TRBD1 covers 10 bases. Germline V gives CDR1 SNHLY, CDR2 FYNNEI. The CDR3 loop spans 17 amino acids. Losses at the gene ends were 6 bases for V and 6 bases for J; bases not matched to a gene: 13. Here the CDR3 reads CASSMPRQGARSGELFF. The CDR3 bases are TGTGCCAGCAGCATGCCCCGACAGGGGGCAAGGTCCGGGGAGCTGTTTTTT.

J is TRBJ2-5 and V is TRBV3-1 (or the pseudogene TRBV3-2), with a possible D match to TRBD1 (5 bases). The CDR3 loop spans 16 amino acids. V was trimmed by 5 bases and J by 2 bases, leaving 18 bases between them. CDR1 LGHDT and CDR2 YNNKEL come from the germline V gene (reference sequence). In DNA, the CDR3 is TGTGCCAGCAGCTACGAAGGGCAGGGCCTTCAAGAGACCCAGTACTTC. Protein: CASSYEGQGLQETQYF.

This clone was seen a single time. The chain recombines TRBV13 with TRBJ2-1, with a weak D call TRBD2 (6 bases). Germline CDR1 is PRHDT and CDR2 is FYEKMQ (reference sequence). Between the trimmed V and J ends, which lost 4 bases and 4 bases, there was a span of 20 bases. The CDR3 spans 17 residues. CDR3 DNA: TGTGCCAGCAGCTCTCGGACGGGGGAAGTGGAGTACAATGAGCAGTTCTTC. Amino acid sequence: CASSSRTGEVEYNEQFF.

V gene TRBV2 combines with J gene TRBJ2-1, with D perhaps TRBD2 (6 bases). CDR3 length equals 12 residues. The germline gives CDR1 SNHLY, CDR2 FYNNEI. With 8 bases removed from V and 7 bases from J, the gap between germline ends came to 12 bases. In DNA form, the CDR3 reads TGTGCCAGCGGCGTAGGAGGGAATGAGCAGTTCTTC. Encoded protein: CASGVGGNEQFF.

This chain joins TRBV4-3 and TRBJ2-2, with a possible D match to TRBD2 (5 bases). Looked up from germline, CDR1 is LGHNA and CDR2 is YSLEER. The CDR3 is 15 residues long. Trimming left V 1 base short and J 5 bases short, with 11 bases between. CDR3 residues: CASSQVGVRTGELFF. The DNA for the CDR3 is TGCGCCAGCAGCCAAGTGGGAGTCCGAACCGGGGAGCTGTTTTTT.

The chain uses TRBV5-1 and TRBJ1-2, with 7 positions matching TRBD1. Germline CDR1 reads SGHRS; CDR2 reads YFSETQ. This CDR3 spans 17 amino acids. V dropped 4 bases and J dropped 0; count of bases not matched to a gene: 12. CDR3 residues: CASSGRPNRGTNYGYTF. CDR3 nucleotides: TGCGCCAGCAGCGGAAGACCCAACAGGGGAACTAACTATGGCTACACCTTC.

The rearrangement links TRBV5-4 to TRBJ2-7; D unclear. V was clipped by 0 bases and J by 1 base, with 8 bases between them. The germline V gene encodes CDR1 SGHNT and CDR2 YYREEE (reference sequence). The CDR3 sequence is 14 residues long. The CDR3 region is CASSLGAGSYEQYF. CDR3 coding DNA: TGTGCCAGCAGCTTGGGGGCAGGTTCCTACGAGCAGTACTTC. The complete variable domain, with remaining parts taken from reference TRBV5-4 and TRBJ2-7, reads ETGVTQSPTHLIKTRGQQVTLRCSSQSGHNTVSWYQQALGQGPQFIFQYYREEENGRGNFPPRFSGLQFPNYSSELNVNALELDDSALYLCASSLGAGSYEQYFGPGTRLTVT.

CDR3 protein: CASSPGTAYEQYF. As DNA, the CDR3 is TGTGCCAGCAGCCCGGGGACAGCTTACGAGCAGTACTTC. The chain links TRBV5-5 to TRBJ2-7, with TRBD1 matching 7 bases. From germline, CDR1 is SGHKS and CDR2 YYEKEE (reference sequence). The CDR3 spans 13 residues. Germline trimming cut 4 bases from V and 4 bases from J; bases unmatched to any gene: 5.

The CDR3 sequence is CASSEVGAYYNSPLHF. CDR3 DNA: TGTGCCAGCAGTGAAGTGGGCGCTTACTATAATTCACCCCTCCACTTT. This sequence joins TRBV6-1 and TRBJ1-6; D gene ambiguous. CDR1 and CDR2 from the germline V gene are MNHNS and SASEGT. The CDR3 runs 16 residues. Trimming left V 1 base short and J 3 bases short, with 10 bases between.

Only one count was recorded for this clone. The V call is TRBV11-2, the J call TRBJ2-1, with D possibly being TRBD2 (7 bases). CDR3 length: 13 residues. Germline assignment: CDR1 SGHAT and CDR2 FQNNGV. Trimming took off 7 bases at V and 7 bases at J, with 14 bases between the two ends. DNA of the CDR3: TGTGCCAGCACATTAGGGGGGGTGAATGAGCAGTTCTTC. Its protein is CASTLGGVNEQFF.

The chain links TRBV5-1 to TRBJ2-1; 14 bases match TRBD2. The CDR3 spans 16 residues. The V and J ends lost 2 bases and 8 bases, in that order; junction bases with no gene match: 6. CDR1 and CDR2 from the germline V gene are SGHRS and YFSETQ. The CDR3 here is CASSLTTSGGADEQFF. For the CDR3, the DNA is TGCGCCAGCAGCTTAACGACTAGCGGGGGGGCCGATGAGCAGTTCTTC.

This chain connects TRBV10-3 to TRBJ2-1; D ambiguous. CDR1 is ENHRY and CDR2 is SYGVKD in the germline V gene. V shed 3 bases and J shed 6 bases, with 6 bases lying between them. The CDR3 runs to 12 residues. The DNA of the CDR3 is TGTGCCATCAGTGACCCTATCAATGAGCAGTTCTTC. It codes for CAISDPINEQFF.

The V call is TRBV30, the J call TRBJ1-4, with 8 positions matching TRBD1. The CDR3 covers 15 residues. Germline assignment: CDR1 GTSNPN and CDR2 SVGIG (reference sequence). Unmatched junction bases numbered 6, after V lost 2 bases and J lost 4 bases. The CDR3 sequence: CAWSSQGAFNEKLFF. The DNA for the CDR3 is TGTGCCTGGAGTAGCCAGGGGGCCTTTAATGAAAAACTGTTTTTT.

The chain has TRBV12-5 and TRBJ2-3; 8 positions match TRBD2. This CDR3 has 15 amino acids. V gave up 1 base and J gave up 1 base; unmatched junction bases: 1. Germline-derived CDR1 and CDR2 are LGHNT and FRNRAP. CDR3 protein: CASGLGSGGTDTQYF. The DNA for the CDR3 is TGTGCTAGTGGTTTGGGTAGCGGGGGCACAGATACGCAGTATTTT.

The chain recombines TRBV6-1 with TRBJ1-1; no clear D. Looked up from germline, CDR1 is MNHNS and CDR2 is SASEGT. CDR3 length: 16 amino acids. Trimming shortened V by 3 bases and J by 1 base, and 15 bases separated the two germline ends. CDR3 nucleotides: TGTGCCAGCAGTGAGACTCTCGGCGCGTCGAACACTGAAGCTTTCTTT. This codes for CASSETLGASNTEAFF.

This rearrangement joins TRBV11-3 to TRBJ1-2; D perhaps matches TRBD1 (6 bases). Germline loops: CDR1 SGHNT, CDR2 YENEEA. CDR3 length equals 14 residues. The ends were cut back, 0 bases at V and 6 bases at J, with 11 bases in the middle. In DNA, the CDR3 is TGTGCCAGCAGCTTAGATAGAGGGGGTGATGGCTACACCTTC. Its translation: CASSLDRGGDGYTF.

The chain uses TRBV19 and TRBJ2-5; 8 bases are a match to TRBD1. This CDR3 is built from 15 residues. Trimming cost V 5 bases and J 4 bases; bases outside gene matches: 9. CDR1 and CDR2 (germline): LNHDA, SQIVND (reference sequence). The CDR3 here is CASSFSHRGIETQYF. The CDR3 nucleotides read TGTGCCAGTAGTTTCTCTCACAGGGGGATAGAGACCCAGTACTTC.

The chain couples TRBV5-4 to TRBJ1-1, with D hard to call. Deletions cut 5 bases from V and 4 bases from J, with 15 bases between. There are 14 residues in the CDR3. From germline, CDR1 is SGHNT and CDR2 YYREEE (reference sequence). As DNA, the CDR3 is TGTGCCAGCAGGAGCGTAGGGAGGTCCACTGAAGCTTTCTTT. Translating gives CASRSVGRSTEAFF.